This passage covers 8 T cell receptor beta chains from one sample sequenced in a study of T-cell memory formation after mild COVID-19. In TCRdb, the 5' RACE reads were re-called with MiXCR into one record per CDR3 protein. The sample has about 12,000 distinct CDR3 sequences, roughly 14% seen once. The sample taken for sequencing was PBMCs or a T cell subset sorted from them (not recorded which). The receptors were gathered from a man aged 18-30 years who had mild COVID-19 (a few samples of this study predate the infection). Cell type and time point are not known.

The table lists this clonotype with a few counts. Here the CDR3 reads CASTLRGEKLFF. CDR3 DNA: TGTGCCAGCACTCTGAGAGGGGAAAAACTGTTTTTT. This chain joins TRBV25-1 and TRBJ1-4; D is unresolved. CDR1 MGHDK and CDR2 SYGVNS come from the germline V gene. V dropped 7 bases and J dropped 8 bases, with 11 bases sitting between them. The CDR3 length is 12 residues.

This clonotype came up many times. The chain is built from TRBV3-1 and TRBJ1-3, with D unclear. Per the germline V gene, CDR1 is LGHDT and CDR2 is YNNKEL (reference sequence). The CDR3 totals 12 residues. Trimming cost V 8 bases and J 1 base, with 6 bases left between them. The CDR3 loop is CASGASGNTIYF. The CDR3 DNA sequence: TGTGCCAGCGGAGCTTCTGGAAACACCATATATTTT.

This clonotype was detected many times. The chain joins TRBV29-1 to TRBJ1-1; D is unclear. Trimming cost V 4 bases and J 1 base, with 4 bases left between them. The germline V gene has CDR1 SQVTM and CDR2 ANQGSEA. The CDR3 is 11 amino acids. CDR3 nucleotides: TGCAGCGTTGGTCAGAACACTGAAGCTTTCTTT. This codes for CSVGQNTEAFF.

Of note for this clonotype: A much more abundant neighbour one base away suggests this may be a read error. The chain combines TRBV7-2 with TRBJ2-7; D remains unclear. Trimming removed 6 bases at V and 7 bases at J, with 10 bases between. CDR1 SGHTA and CDR2 FQGNSA come from the germline V gene. The CDR3 length is 11 residues. The CDR3 nucleotides read TGTGCCAGCAGGTCCTCCTGGGAGCAGTACTTC. Amino acids: CASRSSWEQYF.

This clonotype was counted many times. V and J are TRBV5-1 and TRBJ2-2, with a tentative D call TRBD1 (6 bases). The V gene's germline CDR1 is SGHRS and CDR2 YFSETQ. The V and J ends lost 3 bases and 2 bases respectively, with 11 bases between them. The CDR3 is 15 residues long. The CDR3 is CASSSGTINTGELFF. The CDR3 DNA reads TGCGCCAGCAGCTCTGGGACAATTAACACCGGGGAGCTGTTTTTT.

This clonotype was seen at least ten times. The rearrangement uses TRBV7-8 and TRBJ2-3; D is perhaps TRBD1 or TRBD2 (5 bases each). This CDR3 spans 15 amino acids. Germline V gene sequence: CDR1 SGHVS, CDR2 FQNEAQ. V lost 1 base, J lost 4 bases, and 12 bases lay in between. The CDR3 spells CASSLVWQGADTQYF. The CDR3 coding sequence is TGTGCCAGCAGCTTAGTCTGGCAGGGAGCAGATACGCAGTATTTT.

The rearrangement uses TRBV7-2 and TRBJ2-1, with no clear D. Germline lookup yields CDR1 SGHTA and CDR2 FQGNSA. Trimming pared 2 bases from V and 0 bases from J, leaving 11 bases between. The CDR3 is made up of 16 amino acids. In nucleotides, the CDR3 is TGTGCCAGCAGCTTATTAGGAACGAGCTCCTACAATGAGCAGTTCTTC. Translating it yields CASSLLGTSSYNEQFF.

This clonotype is medium-sized in the sample. J is TRBJ2-6 and V is TRBV5-6, with D perhaps matching TRBD1 (5 bases). With 1 base removed from V and 3 bases from J, the gap between germline ends came to 17 bases. Germline loops: CDR1 SGHDT, CDR2 YYEEEE. The CDR3 is made up of 18 amino acids. The CDR3 DNA reads as TGTGCCAGCAGCTTGCTAGGCAGGGTGGGAATTGGGGCCAACGTCCTGACTTTC. Its protein is CASSLLGRVGIGANVLTF.